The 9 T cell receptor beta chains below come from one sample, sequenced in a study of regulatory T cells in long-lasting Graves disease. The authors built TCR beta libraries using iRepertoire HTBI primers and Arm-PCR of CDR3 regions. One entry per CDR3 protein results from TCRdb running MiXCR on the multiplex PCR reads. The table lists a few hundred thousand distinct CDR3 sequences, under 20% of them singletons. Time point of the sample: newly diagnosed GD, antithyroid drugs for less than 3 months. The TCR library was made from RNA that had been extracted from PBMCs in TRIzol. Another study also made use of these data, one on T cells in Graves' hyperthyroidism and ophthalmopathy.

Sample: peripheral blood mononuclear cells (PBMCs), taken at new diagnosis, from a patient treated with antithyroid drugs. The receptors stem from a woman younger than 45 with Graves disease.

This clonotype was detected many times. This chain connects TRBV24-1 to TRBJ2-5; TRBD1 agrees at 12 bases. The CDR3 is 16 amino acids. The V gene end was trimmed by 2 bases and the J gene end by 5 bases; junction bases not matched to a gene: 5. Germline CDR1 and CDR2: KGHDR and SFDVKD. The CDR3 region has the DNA TGTGCCACCAGTGATTCCGGGACAGGGGGCCTGGAGACCCAGTACTTC. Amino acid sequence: CATSDSGTGGLETQYF.

CDR3 sequence reads: CASPGTGGENEQFF. CDR3 DNA sequence: TGTGCCAGCCCGGGGACAGGGGGGGAGAATGAGCAGTTCTTC. V gene TRBV11-3 combines with J gene TRBJ2-1, with 11 nucleotides matching TRBD1. The CDR3 has 14 residues. Germline V gene sequence: CDR1 SGHNT, CDR2 YENEEA. Trimming cost V 8 bases and J 7 bases; bases outside gene matches: 7.

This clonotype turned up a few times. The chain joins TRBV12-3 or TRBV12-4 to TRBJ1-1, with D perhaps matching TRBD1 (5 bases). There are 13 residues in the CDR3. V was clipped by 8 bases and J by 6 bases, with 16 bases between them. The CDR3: CASGKGFGSEAFF. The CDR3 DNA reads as TGTGCCAGCGGCAAGGGGTTTGGCTCTGAAGCTTTCTTT.

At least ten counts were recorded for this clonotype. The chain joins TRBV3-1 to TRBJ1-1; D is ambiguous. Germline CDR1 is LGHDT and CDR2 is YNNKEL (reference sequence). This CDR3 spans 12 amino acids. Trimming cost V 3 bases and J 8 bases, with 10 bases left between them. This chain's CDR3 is CASSQLAGEAFF. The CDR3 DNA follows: TGTGCCAGCAGCCAGTTAGCGGGGGAAGCTTTCTTT.

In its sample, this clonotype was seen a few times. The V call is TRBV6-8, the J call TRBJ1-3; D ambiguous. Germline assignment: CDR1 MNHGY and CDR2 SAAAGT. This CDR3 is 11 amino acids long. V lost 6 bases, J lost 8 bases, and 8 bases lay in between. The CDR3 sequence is CASRTGDTIYF. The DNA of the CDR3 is TGTGCCAGCAGGACTGGGGACACCATATATTTT.

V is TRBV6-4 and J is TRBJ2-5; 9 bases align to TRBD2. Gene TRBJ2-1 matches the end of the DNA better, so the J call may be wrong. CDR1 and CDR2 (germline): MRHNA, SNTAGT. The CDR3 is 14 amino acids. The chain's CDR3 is CASSAGTSYNEQFF. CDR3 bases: TGTGCCAGCAGTGCCGGGACTAGCTATAATGAGCAGTTCTTC.

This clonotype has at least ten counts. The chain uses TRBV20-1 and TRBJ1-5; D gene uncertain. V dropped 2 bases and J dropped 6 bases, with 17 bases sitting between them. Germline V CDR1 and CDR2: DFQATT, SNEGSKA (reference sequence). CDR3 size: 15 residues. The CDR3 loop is CSARSLEGPSQPQHF. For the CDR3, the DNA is TGCAGTGCTAGATCTCTGGAGGGTCCAAGTCAGCCCCAGCATTTT.

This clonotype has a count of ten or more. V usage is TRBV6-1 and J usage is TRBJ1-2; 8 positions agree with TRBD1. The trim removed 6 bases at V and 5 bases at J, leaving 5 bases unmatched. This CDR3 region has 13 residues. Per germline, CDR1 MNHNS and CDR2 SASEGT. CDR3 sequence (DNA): TGTGCCAGCAGCCAAGACAGGGGATATGGCTACACCTTC. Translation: CASSQDRGYGYTF.

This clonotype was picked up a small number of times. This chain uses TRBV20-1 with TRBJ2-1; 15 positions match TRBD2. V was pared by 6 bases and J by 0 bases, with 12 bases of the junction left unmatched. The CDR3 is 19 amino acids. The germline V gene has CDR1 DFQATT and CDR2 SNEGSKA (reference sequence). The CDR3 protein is CSAPPGTSGGLSSYNEQFF. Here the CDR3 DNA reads TGCAGTGCCCCGCCCGGGACTAGCGGGGGGTTAAGCTCCTACAATGAGCAGTTCTTC.